The next 19 T cell receptor beta chains were all read from a single sample in a study of identical twins (dated by TCRdb to 2016 to 2017). Library preparation was by 5' RACE. The sequencing machine was an Illumina HiSeq 2000. TCRdb passed the public sequencing reads through fastp at Q25 and MiXCR, retaining productive beta sequences. Each entry is one CDR3 protein sequence, shown with its most common DNA and genes. For this sample there are 300,000 to 400,000 distinct CDR3 sequences; roughly 12% appear just once. The ten largest clones capture 7.2% of the sample. This sample also appeared in a second study, on yellow fever vaccine responses in identical twins.

Sequencing input: CD8+ T cells sorted from blood. These receptors all come from a woman between 18 and 29 years old in good health.

This clonotype has just a few counts. The chain joins TRBV15 to TRBJ2-2; D is ambiguous. CDR3 length: 15 amino acids. The V and J ends lost 8 bases and 4 bases respectively, with 17 bases between them. The V gene's germline CDR1 is LNHNV and CDR2 YYDKDF (reference sequence). The CDR3 spells CATDSTTPGTGELFF. Written as DNA, the CDR3 is TGTGCCACCGACTCTACTACCCCAGGCACCGGGGAGCTGTTTTTT.

This clonotype occurred a few times. This chain joins TRBV7-9 and TRBJ2-7, with D possibly matching TRBD2 (5 bases). This CDR3 region has 15 residues. Germline V gene lookup returns CDR1 SEHNR and CDR2 FQNEAQ (reference sequence). V was clipped by 2 bases and J by 4 bases, with 15 bases between them. CDR3 coding DNA: TGTGCCAGCAGCTTAATGGTCGAGGGCCGATACGAGCAGTACTTC. Residues: CASSLMVEGRYEQYF. The whole variable domain, filled in from reference TRBV7-9 and TRBJ2-7, reads DTGVSQNPRHKITKRGQNVTFRCDPISEHNRLYWYRQTLGQGPEFLTYFQNEAQLEKSRLLSDRFSAERPKGSFSTLEIQRTEQGDSAMYLCASSLMVEGRYEQYFGPGTRLTVT.

At least ten counts were recorded for this clonotype. This chain connects TRBV7-9 to TRBJ1-1; D remains unclear. CDR3 length equals 11 residues. V lost 1 base and J 6 bases, leaving 3 bases between the germline ends. Germline CDR1 is SEHNR and CDR2 is FQNEAQ (reference sequence). Here the CDR3 DNA reads TGTGCCAGCAGCTTAGATCCTGAAGCTTTCTTT. It codes for CASSLDPEAFF.

This clonotype was detected only a few times. The chain has TRBV18 and TRBJ1-1, with D possibly being TRBD1 (5 bases). In germline, CDR1 is KGHSH, CDR2 LQKENI. The CDR3 extends over 16 amino acids. Trimming left V 0 bases short and J 3 bases short, with 14 bases between. The CDR3 here is CASSPPGRGADTEAFF. As DNA, the CDR3 is TGTGCCAGCTCACCACCTGGGAGGGGCGCGGACACTGAAGCTTTCTTT.

The rearrangement joins TRBV6-2 or TRBV6-3 to TRBJ2-3; D assignment may be TRBD1 or TRBD2 (5 bases each). The germline gives CDR1 MNHEY, CDR2 SVGEGT. This CDR3 has 14 amino acids. V was shortened by 8 bases and J by 1 base, with 13 bases between the two germline ends. The CDR3 is CASGRARGTDTQYF. The CDR3 DNA reads as TGTGCCAGCGGCAGGGCGAGGGGCACAGATACGCAGTATTTT.

This clonotype has only a few counts. The rearrangement uses TRBV29-1 and TRBJ2-5; D is uncertain. CDR3 length equals 13 residues. Germline CDR1 is SQVTM and CDR2 is ANQGSEA. V was cut by 4 bases and J by 2 bases, with 11 bases left in between. The DNA of the CDR3 is TGCAGCGTTGTGGCAGCTAATCAAGAGACCCAGTACTTC. This sequence encodes CSVVAANQETQYF. The full variable domain, rest sourced from reference TRBV29-1 and TRBJ2-5, is SAVISQKPSRDICQRGTSLTIQCQVDSQVTMMFWYRQQPGQSLTLIATANQGSEATYESGFVIDKFPISRPNLTFSTLTVSNMSPEDSSIYLCSVVAANQETQYFGPGTRLLVL.

The chain carries TRBV4-2 and TRBJ2-7; D gene uncertain. V lost 0 bases and J lost 6, with 12 bases in between. Germline assignment: CDR1 LGHNA and CDR2 YNFKEQ. The CDR3 extends over 14 amino acids. The CDR3 nucleotides read TGTGCCAGCAGCCAAGATATTGTCTTGGGCGAGCAGTACTTC. Protein product: CASSQDIVLGEQYF.

The gene calls are TRBV24-1 and TRBJ2-3; no firm D call. The CDR3 totals 13 residues. Germline V gene data show CDR1 as KGHDR and CDR2 as SFDVKD. The V end was cut by 6 bases, the J end by 2 bases, with 8 bases between. The DNA of the CDR3 is TGTGCCACCAGTTTAACCTACACAGATACGCAGTATTTT. Its translation: CATSLTYTDTQYF.

The genes are TRBV28 and TRBJ1-6; maybe TRBD1 (5 bases). From germline, CDR1 is MDHEN and CDR2 SYDVKM. Trimming took 2 bases from V and 5 from J, leaving 10 bases between them. The CDR3 is 15 residues long. CDR3 loop: CASSLNGGNNSPLHF. The CDR3 DNA reads TGTGCCAGCAGTTTAAACGGGGGGAATAATTCACCCCTCCACTTT. Complete variable domain (other parts from reference TRBV28 and TRBJ1-6): DVKVTQSSRYLVKRTGEKVFLECVQDMDHENMFWYRQDPGLGLRLIYFSYDVKMKEKGDIPEGYSVSREKKERFSLILESASTNQTSMYLCASSLNGGNNSPLHFGNGTRLTVT.

This clonotype was recorded many times. The V and J genes are TRBV3-1 and TRBJ2-1; tentatively, D is TRBD1 (6 bases). The CDR3 spans 16 residues. Germline loops: CDR1 LGHDT, CDR2 YNNKEL (reference sequence). V lost 4 bases to trimming and J lost 1 base, with 14 bases between them. CDR3 sequence: CASSLVGADSYNEQFF. The CDR3 nucleotides read TGTGCCAGCAGCCTAGTGGGGGCTGATTCCTACAATGAGCAGTTCTTC.

This chain uses TRBV4-2 with TRBJ2-3, with D possibly matching TRBD2 (6 bases). Germline-derived CDR1 and CDR2 are LGHNA and YNFKEQ. This CDR3 is 17 amino acids long. V lost 1 base and J lost 5, with 19 bases in between. The CDR3: CASSQGTLGGEEDTQYF. In nucleotides, the CDR3 is TGTGCCAGCAGCCAAGGTACCCTAGGTGGGGAGGAAGATACGCAGTATTTT.

V and J are TRBV7-3 and TRBJ2-1, with TRBD2 matching over 10 bases. Germline lookup yields CDR1 SGHTA and CDR2 FQGTGA. The CDR3 is 15 residues long. V trimming: 1 base; J trimming: 6 bases; junction bases outside the gene matches: 3. Written as DNA, the CDR3 is TGTGCCAGCAGCTTAATTTCTAGCGGGGGCAATGAGCAGTTCTTC. Its translation is CASSLISSGGNEQFF.

This clonotype was observed a few times. The genes are TRBV20-1 and TRBJ1-1; perhaps TRBD1 as D (5 bases). The ends were cut back, 4 bases at V and 3 bases at J, with 12 bases in the middle. The CDR3 is made up of 13 amino acids. Germline CDR1 is DFQATT and CDR2 is SNEGSKA (reference sequence). As DNA, the CDR3 is TGCAGTGCTAACCCTGGAGGGGACACTGAAGCTTTCTTT. It yields the protein CSANPGGDTEAFF.

This clonotype was seen only a few times. The V gene is TRBV7-6, the J gene TRBJ1-5; D is uncertain. The V gene lost 3 bases and the J gene lost 0 bases, with 6 bases spanning the gap. The CDR3 consists of 14 residues. In germline, CDR1 is SGHVS, CDR2 FNYEAQ. The CDR3 bases are TGTGCCAGCAGCTTCTGGGATAGCAATCAGCCCCAGCATTTT. Its translation is CASSFWDSNQPQHF.

The chain uses TRBV19 and TRBJ1-2; no clear D gene. The CDR3 totals 13 residues. CDR1 and CDR2 (germline): LNHDA, SQIVND (reference sequence). Trimming pared 5 bases from V and 8 bases from J, leaving 15 bases between. DNA for the CDR3: TGTGCCAGTAGTGAGAGTGGGCAGCTGGGCTACACCTTC. Protein: CASSESGQLGYTF.

In its sample, this clonotype was seen many times. V and J are TRBV6-6 and TRBJ1-1; D gene ambiguous. The CDR3 sequence is 12 residues long. The ends were cut back, 2 bases at V and 7 bases at J, with 8 bases in the middle. The germline CDR1 and CDR2 sequences are MNHNY and SVGAGI (reference sequence). As DNA, the CDR3 is TGTGCCAGCAGTTACGTGGTTGATGAAGCTTTCTTT. This sequence encodes CASSYVVDEAFF.

V usage is TRBV18 and J usage is TRBJ2-3; D unclear. With 0 bases removed from V and 0 bases from J, the gap between germline ends came to 7 bases. The germline gives CDR1 KGHSH, CDR2 LQKENI. The CDR3 runs 15 residues. As DNA, the CDR3 is TGTGCCAGCTCACCACCGTTAGGAAGCACAGATACGCAGTATTTT. This codes for CASSPPLGSTDTQYF.

A few counts support this clonotype. The chain joins TRBV6-4 to TRBJ2-7, with TRBD1 matching 11 bases. V lost 9 bases, J lost 4 bases, and 2 bases stayed unmatched. Germline CDR1 reads MRHNA; CDR2 reads SNTAGT. The length of the CDR3 is 12 residues. CDR3 sequence: CARRDRGYEQYF. Written as DNA, the CDR3 is TGTGCCAGAAGGGACAGGGGGTACGAGCAGTACTTC.

Only a few counts were recorded for this clonotype. The chain links TRBV15 to TRBJ2-2, with D hard to call. The CDR3 is made up of 16 amino acids. V was shortened by 0 bases and J by 1 base, with 9 bases between the two germline ends. The germline CDR1 and CDR2 sequences are LNHNV and YYDKDF (reference sequence). CDR3 loop: CATSRDRSWNTGELFF. The DNA of the CDR3 is TGTGCCACCAGCAGAGACCGGAGCTGGAACACCGGGGAGCTGTTTTTT.